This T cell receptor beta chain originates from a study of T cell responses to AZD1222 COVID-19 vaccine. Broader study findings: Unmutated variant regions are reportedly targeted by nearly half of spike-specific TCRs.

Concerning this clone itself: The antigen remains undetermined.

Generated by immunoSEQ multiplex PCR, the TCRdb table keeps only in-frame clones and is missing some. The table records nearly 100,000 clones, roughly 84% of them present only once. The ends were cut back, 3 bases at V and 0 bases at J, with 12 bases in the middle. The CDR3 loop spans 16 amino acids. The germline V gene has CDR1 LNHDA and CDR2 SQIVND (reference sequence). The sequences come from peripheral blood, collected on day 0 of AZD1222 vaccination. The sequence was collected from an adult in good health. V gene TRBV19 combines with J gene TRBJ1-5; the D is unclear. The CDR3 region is CASSMGRPYSNQPQHF. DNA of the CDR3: TGTGCCAGTAGTATGGGCAGACCTTATAGCAATCAGCCCCAGCATTTT.